This T cell receptor beta chain was observed in a study of Graves' ophthalmopathy and Graves' hyperthyroidism. Turning to the study itself: Prior to any treatment, peripheral blood was collected at the time of initial diagnosis.

This clonotype was counted at least ten times. The antigen is not known. Germline assignment: CDR1 MGHDK and CDR2 SYGVNS. V was cut by 4 bases and J by 5 bases, with 12 bases left in between. The CDR3 is 14 residues long. Study-wide findings and caveats: A roughly 80% specificity and 87.88% sensitivity were achieved by a 13-signature model that separated ophthalmopathy from stable hyperthyroidism.

The study excluded patients with other autoimmune diseases, uncontrolled infections, pregnancy or lactation. The PBMC fraction was derived from under 11 ml of fresh peripheral blood. Beta-chain TCR CDR3 regions were amplified from RNA transcripts. A first-round RT-PCR used HTBI primers, followed by a second-round multiplex PCR. TCRdb processed the multiplex PCR reads anew with MiXCR; each CDR3 protein has one entry. This table has almost 750,000 distinct CDR3 sequences, 40% appearing once. The sequencing sample was made of peripheral blood. The chain recombines TRBV25-1 with TRBJ1-3; tentative D call: TRBD1 (5 bases). This receptor was obtained from an adult man with Graves' ophthalmopathy. The DNA of the CDR3 is TGTGCCAGCAGTGGAGGGACGGGTAGAAACACCATATATTTT. It is translated as CASSGGTGRNTIYF.